The clone carrying this T cell receptor (beta chain) was seen more than once but under ten times. Expressed TCRB transcripts were sequenced because the isolated RNA had all been reverse transcribed beforehand. The study sequenced naive, central memory and regulatory T cell samples to an average of about 3.6 million reads. Clones were sequenced by immunoSEQ multiplex PCR, and TCRdb holds only the in-frame ones, with some missing. This sample has 620,000 or so clones; roughly a sixth occur once, and the top ten carry approximately 0.087%. These data belong to a study of beta chain features in type 1 diabetes. The specimen sequenced was naive CD4+ T cells from blood. The receptor was derived from a man younger than 35 in good health.

The CDR3: CASSTGPSGNTIYF. Written as DNA, the CDR3 is TGTGCCAGCAGCACAGGGCCGTCTGGAAACACCATATATTTT. The chain employs TRBV5-4 and TRBJ1-3; D possibly corresponds to TRBD1 (6 bases). The V end was cut by 4 bases, the J end by 1 base, with 9 bases between. Germline V gene sequence: CDR1 SGHNT, CDR2 YYREEE (reference sequence). The CDR3 is made up of 14 amino acids.